This TCR beta chain was identified in a study of OX40 agonist ivuxolimab in advanced cancers. About the study: Prior checkpoint blockade (anti-PD-1, anti-PD-L1 or anti-CTLA-4) was permitted; 40% had it. Three patients had partial responses: one hepatocellular carcinoma, two cutaneous melanoma. Study-wide points: Within 6 weeks, CD4+ and CD8+ blood T cells expanded clonally at 0.1 to 3.0 mg/kg.

Excluded were patients having autoimmune disease history or systemic immunosuppression. Trimming took 0 bases from V and 0 from J, leaving 9 bases between them. The CDR3 spans 15 residues. Germline CDR1 reads SGHTS; CDR2 reads YDEGEE. Sequencing was performed with immunoSEQ multiplex PCR; in TCRdb, only in-frame clones are kept and a portion is missing. Of 25,000 or so clones listed, approximately 83% were seen once; the top ten hold 10% to 15%. Remarks on this clone: The antigen is undetermined.

V usage is TRBV5-8 and J usage is TRBJ1-1; no firm D call. The sample here was CD4+ or CD8+ T cells sorted from blood, taken in a trial of the OX40 agonist ivuxolimab. The sequence came from an adult with an advanced solid tumor such as melanoma, head and neck, liver or kidney cancer. The CDR3 DNA reads as TGTGCCAGCAGCTTGGGGGCGTCGGTGAACACTGAAGCTTTCTTT. This translates into CASSLGASVNTEAFF.